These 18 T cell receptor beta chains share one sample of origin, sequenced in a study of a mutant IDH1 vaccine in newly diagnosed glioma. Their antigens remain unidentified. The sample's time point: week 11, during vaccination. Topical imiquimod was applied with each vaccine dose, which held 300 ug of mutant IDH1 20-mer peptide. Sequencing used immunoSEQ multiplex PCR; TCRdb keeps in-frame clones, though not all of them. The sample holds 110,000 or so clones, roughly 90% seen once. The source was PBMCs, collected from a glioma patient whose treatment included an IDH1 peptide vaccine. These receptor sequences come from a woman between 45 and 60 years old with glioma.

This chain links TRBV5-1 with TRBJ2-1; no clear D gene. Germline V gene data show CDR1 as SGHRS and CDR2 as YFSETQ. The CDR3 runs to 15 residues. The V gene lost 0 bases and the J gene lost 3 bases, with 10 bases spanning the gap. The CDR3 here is CASSLASPFYNEQFF. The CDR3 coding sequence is TGCGCCAGCAGCTTGGCCTCACCCTTCTACAATGAGCAGTTCTTC.

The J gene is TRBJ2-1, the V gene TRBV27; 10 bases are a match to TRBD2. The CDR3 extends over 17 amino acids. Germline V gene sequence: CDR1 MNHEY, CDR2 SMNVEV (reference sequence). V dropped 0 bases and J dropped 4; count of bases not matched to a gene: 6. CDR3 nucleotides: TGTGCCAGCAGTTTATCTTCTGGGACTAGCGTATACAATGAGCAGTTCTTC. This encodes CASSLSSGTSVYNEQFF.

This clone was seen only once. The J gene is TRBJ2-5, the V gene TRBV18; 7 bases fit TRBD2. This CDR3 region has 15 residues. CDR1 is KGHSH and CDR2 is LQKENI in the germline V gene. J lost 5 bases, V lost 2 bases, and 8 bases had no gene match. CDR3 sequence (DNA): TGTGCCAGCTCACCAGGAGTTCGGGGGGAGGAGACCCAGTACTTC. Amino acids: CASSPGVRGEETQYF.

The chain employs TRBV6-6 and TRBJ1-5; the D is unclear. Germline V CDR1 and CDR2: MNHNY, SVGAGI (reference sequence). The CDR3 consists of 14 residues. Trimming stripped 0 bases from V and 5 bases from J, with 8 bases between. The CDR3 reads CASSYSPEYQPQHF. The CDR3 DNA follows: TGTGCCAGCAGTTACTCGCCGGAGTATCAGCCCCAGCATTTT.

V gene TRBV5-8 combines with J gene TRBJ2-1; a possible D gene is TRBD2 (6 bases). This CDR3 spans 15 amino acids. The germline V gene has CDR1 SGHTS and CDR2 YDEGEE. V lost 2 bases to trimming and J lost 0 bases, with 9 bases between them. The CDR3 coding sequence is TGTGCCAGCAGCTTCGGGAGAAGCTCCTACAATGAGCAGTTCTTC. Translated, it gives CASSFGRSSYNEQFF.

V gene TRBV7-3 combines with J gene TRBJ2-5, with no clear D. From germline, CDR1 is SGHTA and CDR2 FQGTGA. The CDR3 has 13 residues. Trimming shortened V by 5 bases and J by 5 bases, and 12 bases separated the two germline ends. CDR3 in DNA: TGTGCCAGCAGCCCCGACCCCAAGGAGACCCAGTACTTC. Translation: CASSPDPKETQYF.

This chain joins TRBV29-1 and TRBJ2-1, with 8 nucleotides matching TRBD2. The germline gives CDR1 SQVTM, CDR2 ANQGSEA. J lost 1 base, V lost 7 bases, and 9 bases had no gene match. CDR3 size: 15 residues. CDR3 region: CSGIEREWSYNEQFF. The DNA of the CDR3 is TGCAGCGGAATTGAGCGGGAGTGGTCCTACAATGAGCAGTTCTTC.

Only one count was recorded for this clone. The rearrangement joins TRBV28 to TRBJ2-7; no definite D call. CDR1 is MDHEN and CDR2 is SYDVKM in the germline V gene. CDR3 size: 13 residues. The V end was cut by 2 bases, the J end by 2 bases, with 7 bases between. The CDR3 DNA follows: TGTGCCAGCAGTTTAGTAGAGCCCTACGAGCAGTACTTC. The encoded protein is CASSLVEPYEQYF.

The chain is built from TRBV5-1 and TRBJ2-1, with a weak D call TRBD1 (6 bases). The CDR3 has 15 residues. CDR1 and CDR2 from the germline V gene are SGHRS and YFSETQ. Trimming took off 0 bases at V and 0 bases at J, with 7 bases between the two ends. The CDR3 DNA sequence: TGCGCCAGCAGCTTGGGGGACATCTCCTACAATGAGCAGTTCTTC. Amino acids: CASSLGDISYNEQFF. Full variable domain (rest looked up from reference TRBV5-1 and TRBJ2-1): KAGVTQTPRYLIKTRGQQVTLSCSPISGHRSVSWYQQTPGQGLQFLFEYFSETQRNKGNFPGRFSGRQFSNSRSEMNVSTLELGDSALYLCASSLGDISYNEQFFGPGTRLTVL.

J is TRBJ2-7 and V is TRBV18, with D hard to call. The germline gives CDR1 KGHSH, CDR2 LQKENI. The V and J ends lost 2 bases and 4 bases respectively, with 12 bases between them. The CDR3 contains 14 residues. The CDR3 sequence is CASSPVSVKYEQYF. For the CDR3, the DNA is TGTGCCAGCTCACCAGTATCCGTTAAGTACGAGCAGTACTTC.

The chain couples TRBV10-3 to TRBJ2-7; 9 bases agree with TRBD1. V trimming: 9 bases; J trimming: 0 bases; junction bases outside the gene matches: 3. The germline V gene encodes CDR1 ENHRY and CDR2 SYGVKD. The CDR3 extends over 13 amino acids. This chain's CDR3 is CAIGTGTSYEQYF. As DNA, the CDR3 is TGTGCCATTGGGACAGGGACCTCCTACGAGCAGTACTTC.

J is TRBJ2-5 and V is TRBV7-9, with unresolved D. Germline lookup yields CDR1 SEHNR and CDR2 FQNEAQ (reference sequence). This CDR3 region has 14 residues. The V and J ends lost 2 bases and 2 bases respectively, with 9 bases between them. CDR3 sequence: CASSLRLEQETQYF. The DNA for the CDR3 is TGTGCCAGCAGCTTAAGGCTGGAGCAAGAGACCCAGTACTTC.

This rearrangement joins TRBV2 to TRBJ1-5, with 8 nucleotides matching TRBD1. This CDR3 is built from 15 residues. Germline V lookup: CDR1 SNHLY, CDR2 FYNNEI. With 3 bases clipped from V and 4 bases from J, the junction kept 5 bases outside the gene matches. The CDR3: CASSEGTGRNQPQHF. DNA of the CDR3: TGTGCCAGCAGTGAGGGGACAGGCCGGAATCAGCCCCAGCATTTT.

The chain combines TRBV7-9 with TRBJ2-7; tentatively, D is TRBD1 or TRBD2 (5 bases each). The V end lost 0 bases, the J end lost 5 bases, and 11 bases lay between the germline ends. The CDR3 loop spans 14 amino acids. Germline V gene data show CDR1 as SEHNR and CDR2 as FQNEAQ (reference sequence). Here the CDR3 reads CASSLAVEGHEQYF. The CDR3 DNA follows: TGTGCCAGCAGCTTAGCGGTTGAGGGGCACGAGCAGTACTTC.

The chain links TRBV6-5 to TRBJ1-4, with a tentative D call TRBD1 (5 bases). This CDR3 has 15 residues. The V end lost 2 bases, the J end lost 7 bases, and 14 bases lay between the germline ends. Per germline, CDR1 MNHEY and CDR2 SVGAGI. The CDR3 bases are TGTGCCAGCAGTTACGGTGGGGGATCAGGTGAAAAACTGTTTTTT. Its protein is CASSYGGGSGEKLFF.

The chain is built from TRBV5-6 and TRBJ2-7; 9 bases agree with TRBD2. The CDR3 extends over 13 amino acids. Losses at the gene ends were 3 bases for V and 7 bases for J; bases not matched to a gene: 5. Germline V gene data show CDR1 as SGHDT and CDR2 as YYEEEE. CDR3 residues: CASSSSLAGEQYF. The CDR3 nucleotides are TGTGCCAGCAGCTCTTCCCTAGCGGGAGAGCAGTACTTC.

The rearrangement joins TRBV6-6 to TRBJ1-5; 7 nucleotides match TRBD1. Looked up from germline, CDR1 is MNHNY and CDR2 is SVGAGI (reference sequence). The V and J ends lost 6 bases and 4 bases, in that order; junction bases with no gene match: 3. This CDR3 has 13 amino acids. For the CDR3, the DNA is TGTGCCAGCAGGAGACAGGGTAATCAGCCCCAGCATTTT. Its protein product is CASRRQGNQPQHF.

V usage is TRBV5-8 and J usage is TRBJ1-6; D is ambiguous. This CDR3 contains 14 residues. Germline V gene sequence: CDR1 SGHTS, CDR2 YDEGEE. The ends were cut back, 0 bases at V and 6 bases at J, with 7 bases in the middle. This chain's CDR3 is CASSLGYANSPLHF. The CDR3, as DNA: TGTGCCAGCAGCTTGGGATACGCTAATTCACCCCTCCACTTT.